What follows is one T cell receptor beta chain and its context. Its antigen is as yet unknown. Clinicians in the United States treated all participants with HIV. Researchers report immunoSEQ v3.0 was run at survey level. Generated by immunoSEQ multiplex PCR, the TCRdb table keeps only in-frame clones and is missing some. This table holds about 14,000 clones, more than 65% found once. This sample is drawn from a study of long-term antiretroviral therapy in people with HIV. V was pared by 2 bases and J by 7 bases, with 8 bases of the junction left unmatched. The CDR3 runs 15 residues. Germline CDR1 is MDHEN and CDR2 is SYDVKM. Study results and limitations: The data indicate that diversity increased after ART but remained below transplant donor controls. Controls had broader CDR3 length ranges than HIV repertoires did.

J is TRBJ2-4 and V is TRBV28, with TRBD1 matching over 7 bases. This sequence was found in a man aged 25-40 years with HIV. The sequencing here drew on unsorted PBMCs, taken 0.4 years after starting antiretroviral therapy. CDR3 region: CASSLGTTGVNIQYF. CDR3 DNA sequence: TGTGCCAGCAGTTTAGGAACTACAGGGGTGAACATTCAGTACTTC.